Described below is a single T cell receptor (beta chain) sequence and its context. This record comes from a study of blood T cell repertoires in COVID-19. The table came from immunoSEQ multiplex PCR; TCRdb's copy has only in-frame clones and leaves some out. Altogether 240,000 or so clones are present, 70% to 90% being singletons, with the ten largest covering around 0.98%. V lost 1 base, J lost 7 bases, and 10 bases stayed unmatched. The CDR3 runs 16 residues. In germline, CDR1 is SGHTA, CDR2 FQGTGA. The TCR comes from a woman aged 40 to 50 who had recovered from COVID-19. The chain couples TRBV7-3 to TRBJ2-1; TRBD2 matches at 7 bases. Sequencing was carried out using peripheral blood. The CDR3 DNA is TGTGCCAGCAGCTTAAATTCCGGCGGGAGTCGGAATGAGCAGTTCTTC. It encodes CASSLNSGGSRNEQFF.